This T cell receptor beta chain came from a study of blood T cell repertoires in COVID-19. Trimming shortened V by 4 bases and J by 1 base, and 22 bases separated the two germline ends. Germline CDR1 reads LGHNA; CDR2 reads YNFKEQ. CDR3 size: 18 residues. Sequencing was performed with immunoSEQ multiplex PCR; in TCRdb, only in-frame clones are kept and a portion is missing. This sample has 100,000 to 150,000 clones, with roughly four fifths found just once. This clonotype was sampled from a man in his fifties or sixties with acute or convalescent COVID-19. The sample was peripheral blood. This rearrangement joins TRBV4-2 to TRBJ2-5; TRBD1 might be the D (6 bases). The CDR3: CASSPYKEGDPRQETQYF. In DNA, the CDR3 is TGTGCCAGCAGCCCTTACAAAGAGGGGGACCCGCGCCAAGAGACCCAGTACTTC.